This T cell receptor beta chain was recovered during a study of cytomegalovirus exposure and HLA in healthy donors. Whole-study context: The early release's HLA-typed donors yielded 78 million or so unique TCRs.

13 Jbeta primers and 60 Vbeta primers were used for the PCR. Only in-frame clones appear in the TCRdb table, and some are missing; sequencing was by immunoSEQ multiplex PCR. The data show around 150,000 clones, and the top ten clones hold 2% to 3%. The CDR3 is made up of 14 amino acids. V dropped 4 bases and J dropped 7 bases, with 15 bases sitting between them. Germline V gene lookup returns CDR1 MNHEY and CDR2 SVGAGI. The sequence was obtained from a man in his forties in good health and CMV-seronegative. The gene calls are TRBV6-5 and TRBJ2-3; D unresolved. Sequenced: PBMCs. The CDR3 spells CASSLPGPRNTQYF. The CDR3 nucleotides read TGTGCCAGCAGTTTGCCTGGCCCTAGGAATACGCAGTATTTT.